The TCR beta chain under discussion was sequenced for a study of blood T cells in healthy people across ages. Collection of approximately 9.3 milliliters of peripheral blood was performed for each donor. The total RNA that was extracted per sample amounted to at least 5.5 micrograms. A second PCR, run for roughly 7 to 11 cycles, used a sample-barcoded 5' primer plus a J-beta primer mix. TCRdb re-analysed the 5' RACE reads in MiXCR, keeping a single row per CDR3 protein. Found here are about 670,000 distinct CDR3 sequences, about 50% of them singletons; the top ten hold about 13%. There are 16 residues in the CDR3. CDR1 and CDR2 from the germline V gene are DFQATT and SNEGSKA (reference sequence). Comments on this clonotype: A single base separates this from a much larger clone, so it may be a read error.

The sequence was collected from a woman of 80 years or more in good health. Sequencing was performed on blood. The V and J genes are TRBV20-1 and TRBJ2-1; the match to TRBD2 covers 7 bases. CDR3 sequence (DNA): TGCAGTGCTAGAGTCCAACTAGCGCAACGTTACAATGTGCAGTTCTTC. It encodes CSARVQLAQRYNVQFF.